This section outlines one TCR beta chain sequence together with its context. This entry comes from a study of T cells in Graves' hyperthyroidism and ophthalmopathy. Germline lookup yields CDR1 DFQATT and CDR2 SNEGSKA (reference sequence). This CDR3 region has 14 residues. Germline trimming cut 3 bases from V and 4 bases from J; bases unmatched to any gene: 5. Patients were excluded for uncontrolled infection, other autoimmune disease, pregnancy or lactation. PBMCs were collected from an approximately 10 ml volume of fresh peripheral blood. TCR beta CDR3 sequences were amplified from RNA transcripts. A first-round RT-PCR of the TCR CDR3 used the HTBI primer set. TCRdb called the multiplex PCR reads again in MiXCR, with one record for every CDR3 protein. The table records under 650,000 distinct CDR3 sequences, 15% to 20% of them present only once.

This chain links TRBV20-1 with TRBJ2-2; 7 nucleotides match TRBD2. The specimen was blood. The sequence derives from a woman in her twenties or thirties with Graves' hyperthyroidism. CDR3 region: CSASSGGSTGELFF. As DNA, the CDR3 is TGCAGTGCTAGTTCCGGCGGGAGCACCGGGGAGCTGTTTTTT.